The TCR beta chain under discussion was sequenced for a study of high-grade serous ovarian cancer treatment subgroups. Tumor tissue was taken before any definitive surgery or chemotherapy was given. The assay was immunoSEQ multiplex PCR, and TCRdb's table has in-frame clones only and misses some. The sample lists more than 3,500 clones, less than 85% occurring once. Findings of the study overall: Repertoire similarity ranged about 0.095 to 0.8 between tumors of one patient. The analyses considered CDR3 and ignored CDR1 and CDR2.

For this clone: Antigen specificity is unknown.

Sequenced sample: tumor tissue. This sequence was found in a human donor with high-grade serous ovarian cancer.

CDR3 in amino acids: CASSQDWGNRGNSGANVLTF. In DNA, the CDR3 is TGTGCCAGCAGCCAAGATTGGGGGAACAGGGGAAACTCTGGGGCCAACGTCCTGACTTTC. The chain carries TRBV14 and TRBJ2-6; 7 bases line up with TRBD1. The V and J ends lost 0 bases and 0 bases, in that order; junction bases with no gene match: 11. Looked up from germline, CDR1 is SGHDN and CDR2 is FVKESK. The CDR3 sequence is 20 residues long.